Following are 25 T cell receptor beta chains from one sample sequenced in a study of blood T cell repertoires in COVID-19. Measured with immunoSEQ multiplex PCR; TCRdb has only the in-frame clones, and not every one. The data show 130,000 or so clones, approximately 87% seen once. Source material: peripheral blood. These receptors all stem from a man between 65 and 85 years old with active COVID-19.

This clone was detected a few times. The chain couples TRBV28 to TRBJ1-5; D possibly corresponds to TRBD1 (5 bases). Germline V gene data show CDR1 as MDHEN and CDR2 as SYDVKM. The V end lost 5 bases, the J end lost 4 bases, and 18 bases lay between the germline ends. This CDR3 contains 16 residues. The CDR3 nucleotides read TGTGCCAGCAGTCTTACAGAACGACAGTTAAATCAGCCCCAGCATTTT. Protein: CASSLTERQLNQPQHF.

The chain links TRBV27 to TRBJ2-7, with unresolved D. The CDR3 sequence is 16 residues long. The germline V and J ends were trimmed by 0 bases and 5 bases, with 17 bases remaining between them. Germline loops: CDR1 MNHEY, CDR2 SMNVEV (reference sequence). The CDR3 region has the DNA TGTGCCAGCAGTTTATCAGTGAGTAGCTCTCTCCACGAGCAGTACTTC. It yields the protein CASSLSVSSSLHEQYF.

The chain joins TRBV19 to TRBJ1-5; perhaps TRBD1 as D (6 bases). V shed 6 bases and J shed 0 bases, with 12 bases lying between them. Germline V gene data show CDR1 as LNHDA and CDR2 as SQIVND (reference sequence). The length of the CDR3 is 15 residues. The CDR3 here is CASSGRGYSNQPQHF. As DNA, the CDR3 is TGTGCCAGTAGCGGGAGGGGGTATAGCAATCAGCCCCAGCATTTT.

This chain joins TRBV20-1 and TRBJ1-6; no firm D call. V lost 3 bases and J lost 7, with 10 bases in between. The CDR3 totals 13 residues. The germline CDR1 and CDR2 sequences are DFQATT and SNEGSKA (reference sequence). In DNA, the CDR3 is TGCAGTGCTAGTCTCCCCGGGAATTCACCCCTCCACTTT. Its translation: CSASLPGNSPLHF.

This clone has just one count. V gene TRBV3-1 (or the pseudogene TRBV3-2) combines with J gene TRBJ2-7, with a tentative D call TRBD1 (7 bases). The CDR3 is made up of 14 amino acids. Germline values: CDR1 LGHDT, CDR2 YNNKEL (reference sequence). The V and J ends lost 1 base and 6 bases respectively, with 13 bases between them. CDR3 bases: TGTGCCAGCAGCCAAGCAGGGGGAGGTGTCGAGCAGTACTTC. Protein product: CASSQAGGGVEQYF.

The chain recombines TRBV5-1 with TRBJ2-2, with D possibly being TRBD2 (6 bases). The CDR3 is made up of 15 amino acids. V was trimmed by 4 bases and J by 1 base, leaving 11 bases between them. Germline-derived CDR1 and CDR2 are SGHRS and YFSETQ. CDR3 protein: CASSRTGGNTGELFF. As DNA, the CDR3 is TGCGCCAGCAGCCGCACCGGGGGGAACACCGGGGAGCTGTTTTTT.

The V call is TRBV18, the J call TRBJ2-7; D is possibly TRBD2 (6 bases). This CDR3 is built from 14 residues. Trimming left V 3 bases short and J 0 bases short, with 9 bases between. The V gene's germline CDR1 is KGHSH and CDR2 LQKENI. In DNA, the CDR3 is TGTGCCAGCTCACCCACTAGCCCCTCCTACGAGCAGTACTTC. Translating gives CASSPTSPSYEQYF.

V usage is TRBV27 and J usage is TRBJ2-2, with a tentative D call TRBD2 (5 bases). This CDR3 comprises 16 residues. CDR1 is MNHEY, CDR2 SMNVEV, per germline (reference sequence). The V end lost 2 bases, the J end lost 1 base, and 11 bases lay between the germline ends. The CDR3 DNA is TGTGCCAGCAGTTTAAGAGCTCGGGAGAACACCGGGGAGCTGTTTTTT. It is translated as CASSLRARENTGELFF.

This rearrangement joins TRBV3-1 (or the pseudogene TRBV3-2) to TRBJ2-5, with TRBD2 as a possible D gene (5 bases). Per germline, CDR1 LGHDT and CDR2 YNNKEL (reference sequence). Trimming removed 7 bases from V and 1 base from J, with 22 bases in between. This CDR3 is built from 17 residues. The CDR3 here is CASNFERTMGSQETQYF. DNA of the CDR3: TGTGCCAGCAATTTCGAGCGAACCATGGGGAGCCAAGAGACCCAGTACTTC.

V is TRBV29-1 and J is TRBJ2-7; no firm D call. CDR1 and CDR2 (germline): SQVTM, ANQGSEA. V was cut by 0 bases and J by 0 bases, with 12 bases left in between. This CDR3 contains 15 residues. CDR3 loop: CSVEDYHSSSYEQYF. The CDR3 DNA reads as TGCAGCGTTGAAGATTATCACAGCAGCTCCTACGAGCAGTACTTC.

This clone was seen a single time. This chain connects TRBV28 to TRBJ1-2, with D possibly being TRBD1 (5 bases). Trimming left V 3 bases short and J 3 bases short, with 20 bases between. Germline lookup yields CDR1 MDHEN and CDR2 SYDVKM. This CDR3 comprises 17 residues. CDR3 nucleotide sequence: TGTGCCAGCAGTTTTGGGGGGGGGAGTAGTCAATACTATGGCTACACCTTC. This gives the protein CASSFGGGSSQYYGYTF.

The V and J genes are TRBV28 and TRBJ2-7; D is undetermined. Germline V CDR1 and CDR2: MDHEN, SYDVKM. Deletions cut 6 bases from V and 1 base from J, with 13 bases between. There are 14 residues in the CDR3. Written as DNA, the CDR3 is TGTGCCAGCAGAAGTCCCCGCAGGTCCTACGAGCAGTACTTC. It encodes CASRSPRRSYEQYF.

The rearrangement joins TRBV3-1 (or the pseudogene TRBV3-2) to TRBJ1-2; unclear D gene. Trimming took off 1 base at V and 0 bases at J, with 9 bases between the two ends. Germline loops: CDR1 LGHDT, CDR2 YNNKEL (reference sequence). This CDR3 has 15 residues. The CDR3 reads CASSQGRSPNYGYTF. For the CDR3, the DNA is TGTGCCAGCAGCCAAGGACGGAGCCCTAACTATGGCTACACCTTC.

In this sample, this clone turned up a few times. The gene calls are TRBV18 and TRBJ2-3; 7 positions match TRBD1. CDR1 KGHSH and CDR2 LQKENI come from the germline V gene. This CDR3 has 15 residues. The ends lost 2 bases at V and 4 bases at J; junction bases unmatched: 6. DNA for the CDR3: TGTGCCAGCTCACCAGTGAGACAGGGTGCAGATACGCAGTATTTT. Amino acid sequence: CASSPVRQGADTQYF.

This clone was observed a handful of times. This chain uses TRBV4-2 with TRBJ2-7; TRBD2 agrees at 14 bases. The V and J ends lost 1 base and 3 bases, in that order; junction bases with no gene match: 5. Germline loops: CDR1 LGHNA, CDR2 YNFKEQ. This CDR3 region has 17 residues. CDR3 amino acids: CASSQGTSGRKGYEQYF. The CDR3 DNA reads as TGTGCCAGCAGCCAAGGGACTAGCGGGAGGAAGGGCTACGAGCAGTACTTC.

This sequence joins TRBV24-1 and TRBJ2-1, with 9 bases matching TRBD2. V dropped 3 bases and J dropped 5; count of bases not matched to a gene: 4. The CDR3 is 15 amino acids. The germline V gene has CDR1 KGHDR and CDR2 SFDVKD. For the CDR3, the DNA is TGTGCCACCAGTGATCCCGGACTAGCGAACAATGAGCAGTTCTTC. It is translated as CATSDPGLANNEQFF.

The V and J genes are TRBV18 and TRBJ2-1; D not resolved. V lost 4 bases and J lost 8, with 6 bases in between. This CDR3 region has 11 residues. Germline V CDR1 and CDR2: KGHSH, LQKENI. The CDR3 DNA reads as TGTGCCAGCTCACGAGCCGATGAGCAGTTCTTC. Its protein product is CASSRADEQFF.

The gene calls are TRBV15 and TRBJ1-1; no clear D gene. This CDR3 is 16 amino acids long. Deletions cut 2 bases from V and 0 bases from J, with 13 bases between. Germline lookup yields CDR1 LNHNV and CDR2 YYDKDF (reference sequence). CDR3 sequence reads: CATSRPPMGLNTEAFF. CDR3 in DNA: TGTGCCACCAGCAGACCCCCTATGGGCTTGAACACTGAAGCTTTCTTT.

The chain recombines TRBV5-1 with TRBJ1-1; D is uncertain. Trimming shortened V by 0 bases and J by 1 base, and 10 bases separated the two germline ends. Looked up from germline, CDR1 is SGHRS and CDR2 is YFSETQ. This CDR3 is built from 15 residues. CDR3: CASSLEALANTEAFF. Here the CDR3 DNA reads TGCGCCAGCAGCTTGGAAGCGCTGGCGAACACTGAAGCTTTCTTT.

DNA of the CDR3: TGTGCCAGCAGTGTACTAGCGGCTAAGCAAGAGACCCAGTACTTC. This codes for CASSVLAAKQETQYF. V and J are TRBV27 and TRBJ2-5, with 8 bases that match TRBD2. The germline gives CDR1 MNHEY, CDR2 SMNVEV (reference sequence). With 5 bases clipped from V and 2 bases from J, the junction kept 7 bases outside the gene matches. The CDR3 runs to 15 residues.

This clone was observed a few times. The chain combines TRBV5-1 with TRBJ2-7; 8 bases are shared with TRBD2. Looked up from germline, CDR1 is SGHRS and CDR2 is YFSETQ. This CDR3 is 16 amino acids long. Trimming at V came to 3 bases and at J to 5 bases, leaving 13 bases not matched to a gene. CDR3 sequence: CASSSLGAGVRNEQYF. In nucleotides, the CDR3 is TGCGCCAGCAGCTCCCTGGGAGCGGGAGTTCGGAACGAGCAGTACTTC.

The chain couples TRBV7-3 to TRBJ2-1; 9 positions agree with TRBD2. CDR1 SGHTA and CDR2 FQGTGA come from the germline V gene. This CDR3 region has 15 residues. Losses at the gene ends were 1 base for V and 8 bases for J; bases not matched to a gene: 6. The CDR3 protein is CASSLNGGRGYEQFF. In DNA, the CDR3 is TGTGCCAGCAGCTTAAACGGCGGGAGGGGATATGAGCAGTTCTTC.

This clone was seen once. The chain has TRBV28 and TRBJ2-7; D perhaps matches TRBD1 (5 bases). Trimming took 3 bases from V and 1 from J, leaving 13 bases between them. CDR3 length: 15 residues. CDR1 and CDR2 from the germline V gene are MDHEN and SYDVKM. The CDR3 coding sequence is TGTGCCAGCAGTTTGTTCCAGGGCTTTTCCTACGAGCAGTACTTC. Residues: CASSLFQGFSYEQYF.

In the case of this clone: The sample holds other DNA sequences that translate to the same CDR3. V is TRBV19 and J is TRBJ1-1; D might be TRBD1 (5 bases). V was pared by 3 bases and J by 0 bases, with 8 bases between. The CDR3 sequence is 14 residues long. Germline V gives CDR1 LNHDA, CDR2 SQIVND (reference sequence). For the CDR3, the DNA is TGTGCCAGTAGTATCGGGGGGATGAACACTGAAGCTTTCTTT. Protein sequence: CASSIGGMNTEAFF.

The CDR3 here is CASSYQGPYNEQFF. In DNA, the CDR3 is TGTGCCAGCAGTTACCAGGGCCCCTACAATGAGCAGTTCTTC. The rearrangement joins TRBV6-5 to TRBJ2-1; possibly TRBD1 for D (5 bases). The CDR3 has 14 residues. Germline-derived CDR1 and CDR2 are MNHEY and SVGAGI. Trimming took 2 bases from V and 2 from J, leaving 7 bases between them.